This T cell receptor beta chain came from a study of blood T cell repertoires in COVID-19. About the study: The origin of the acute and convalescent COVID-19 samples was the United States, Italy and Spain. The analysed material was cDNA or gDNA that came from T cells, B-cell-depleted T cells, or PBMCs.

Per the original methods: Scientists estimated how many nucleated cells there were by amplifying reference gene primers. Libraries were prepared by immunoSEQ multiplex PCR; TCRdb keeps only in-frame clonotypes and omits some of them. For V, J and clone size, that table is used; D and trimming come from the DNA. This table holds 55,000 to 65,000 clones, about 80% found once. This CDR3 is built from 15 residues. V was clipped by 5 bases and J by 1 base; unmatched bases: 4. In germline, CDR1 is SEHNR, CDR2 FQNEAQ (reference sequence). Sequencing was performed on peripheral blood. The source is a man aged 55 to 70 with acute or convalescent COVID-19. The chain couples TRBV7-9 to TRBJ2-2, with TRBD1 identical over 7 bases. CDR3 sequence: CASSDRDRNTGELFF. In DNA, the CDR3 is TGTGCCAGCAGCGACCGGGACAGGAACACCGGGGAGCTGTTTTTT.